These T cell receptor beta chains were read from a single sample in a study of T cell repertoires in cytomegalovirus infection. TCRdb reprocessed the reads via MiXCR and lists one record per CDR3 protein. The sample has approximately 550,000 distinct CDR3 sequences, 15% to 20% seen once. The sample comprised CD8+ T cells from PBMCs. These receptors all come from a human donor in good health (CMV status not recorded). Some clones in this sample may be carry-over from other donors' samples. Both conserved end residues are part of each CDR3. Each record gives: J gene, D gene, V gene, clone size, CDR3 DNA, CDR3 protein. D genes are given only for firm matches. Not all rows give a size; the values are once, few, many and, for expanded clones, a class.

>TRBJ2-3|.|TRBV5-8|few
TGTGCCAGCAGCTTGGCGGCGGGGGCTGGAGATACGCAGTATTTT
CASSLAAGAGDTQYF
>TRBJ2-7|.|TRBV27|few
TGTGCCAGCAGTTATGAGGGGACTGTCTCCTACGAGCAGTACTTC
CASSYEGTVSYEQYF
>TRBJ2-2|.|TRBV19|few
TGTGCCAGTAGGGACAGCCCTGGAGCCGGGGAGCTGTTTTTT
CASRDSPGAGELFF
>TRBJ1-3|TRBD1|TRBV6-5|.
TGTGCCAGCAGTCCTGGGACAGAGTCTGGAAACACCATATATTTT
CASSPGTESGNTIYF
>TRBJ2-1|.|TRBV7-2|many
TGTGCCAGCAGCTTACCCTACTTGTCCCTCTCGGGCAATGAGCAGTTCTTC
CASSLPYLSLSGNEQFF
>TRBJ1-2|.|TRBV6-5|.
TGTGCCAGCAGTTTCCAAGGGGCCACCTATGGCTACACCTTC
CASSFQGATYGYTF
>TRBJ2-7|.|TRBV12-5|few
TGTGCTAGTGGTTTGGACAGCTACGAGCAGTACTTC
CASGLDSYEQYF
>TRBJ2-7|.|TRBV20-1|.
TGCAGTGCTAGGGACCCCGGGACAAATAGCTACGAGCAGTACTTC
CSARDPGTNSYEQYF
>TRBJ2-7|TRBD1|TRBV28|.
TGTGCCAGCAGTCCCTTATCCCGGACAGGGGACGAGCAGTACTTC
CASSPLSRTGDEQYF
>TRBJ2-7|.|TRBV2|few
TGTGCCAGCAGACTAAGAGGAACCTACGAGCAGTACTTC
CASRLRGTYEQYF
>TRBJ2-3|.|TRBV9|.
TGTGCCAGCAGCGTAGGGGTTACAGTGAGTACAGATACGCAGTATTTT
CASSVGVTVSTDTQYF
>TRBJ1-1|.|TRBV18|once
TGTGCCAGCTCACCTCAATACACTGAAGCTTTCTTT
CASSPQYTEAFF
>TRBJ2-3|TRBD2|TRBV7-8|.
TGTGCCAGCAGCTTAGAAAGCGGGGGGGTAACAGATACGCAGTATTTT
CASSLESGGVTDTQYF
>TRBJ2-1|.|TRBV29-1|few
TGCAGCACCCTGGACGGGAGCTCCTACAATGAGCAGTTCTTC
CSTLDGSSYNEQFF
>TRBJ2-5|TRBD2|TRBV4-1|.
TGCGCCAGCAGCCAAAGGAATAGCGGGGGGGAAGAGACCCAGTACTTC
CASSQRNSGGEETQYF
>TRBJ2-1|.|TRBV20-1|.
TGCAGTGCTAGAGGGCAGTACTCCTACAATGAGCAGTTCTTC
CSARGQYSYNEQFF